These 32 T cell receptor beta chains share one sample of origin, sequenced in a study of blood T cell repertoires in COVID-19. Here immunoSEQ multiplex PCR was the method, and the copy in TCRdb shows in-frame clones only, minus some. Of some 400,000 clones listed, roughly nine tenths were seen once; the top ten hold more than 0.85%. The material sequenced was PBMCs or T cells enriched from blood (not recorded which). All receptors derive from a woman in her forties who had been exposed to COVID-19.

This chain connects TRBV19 to TRBJ2-5, with 8 nucleotides matching TRBD2. From germline, CDR1 is LNHDA and CDR2 SQIVND (reference sequence). The CDR3 totals 15 residues. V was clipped by 3 bases and J by 1 base; unmatched bases: 4. Here the CDR3 reads CASSIWTSTQETQYF. CDR3 nucleotides: TGTGCCAGTAGTATTTGGACTAGCACCCAAGAGACCCAGTACTTC.

CDR3 region: CASSLPSVTSGDYNEQFF. Written as DNA, the CDR3 is TGTGCCAGCAGCTTACCTTCCGTTACTAGCGGGGATTACAATGAGCAGTTCTTC. This rearrangement joins TRBV13 to TRBJ2-1; 10 bases align to TRBD2. The CDR3 contains 18 residues. Germline V gives CDR1 PRHDT, CDR2 FYEKMQ (reference sequence). The ends lost 2 bases at V and 4 bases at J; junction bases unmatched: 11.

The chain combines TRBV7-9 with TRBJ1-5; TRBD1 is a possible D gene (5 bases). This CDR3 region has 17 residues. V lost 1 base, J lost 0 bases, and 13 bases lay in between. The germline CDR1 and CDR2 sequences are SEHNR and FQNEAQ (reference sequence). The CDR3: CASSLEAGTYSNQPQHF. The CDR3 region has the DNA TGTGCCAGCAGCTTAGAAGCAGGGACTTATAGCAATCAGCCCCAGCATTTT.

This chain connects TRBV7-9 to TRBJ2-2; D not resolved. V was trimmed by 5 bases and J by 12 bases, leaving 10 bases between them. Germline V gene sequence: CDR1 SEHNR, CDR2 FQNEAQ (reference sequence). The CDR3 loop spans 11 amino acids. The CDR3 nucleotides are TGTGCCAGCAGCGTATATGAGAAGCTGTTTTTT. It translates to CASSVYEKLFF. Full variable domain (rest looked up from reference TRBV7-9 and TRBJ2-2): DTGVSQNPRHKITKRGQNVTFRCDPISEHNRLYWYRQTLGQGPEFLTYFQNEAQLEKSRLLSDRFSAERPKGSFSTLEIQRTEQGDSAMYLCASSVYEKLFFGEGSRLTVL.

The chain combines TRBV19 with TRBJ1-3; 8 bases map to TRBD1. Trimming cost V 7 bases and J 4 bases; bases outside gene matches: 6. From germline, CDR1 is LNHDA and CDR2 SQIVND (reference sequence). The CDR3 has 14 amino acids. The chain's CDR3 is CASTSRDRGNTIYF. The CDR3 DNA is TGTGCCAGTACCTCCCGGGACAGGGGAAACACCATATATTTT.

The chain carries TRBV7-9 and TRBJ1-2; unclear D gene. The V end lost 4 bases, the J end lost 0 bases, and 12 bases lay between the germline ends. The CDR3 is 15 amino acids. The germline CDR1 and CDR2 sequences are SEHNR and FQNEAQ (reference sequence). Here the CDR3 reads CASSSDRGTNYGYTF. Here the CDR3 DNA reads TGTGCCAGCAGCTCCGACCGAGGGACTAACTATGGCTACACCTTC. Based on the CDR3 plus reference TRBV7-9 and TRBJ1-2, the full variable domain is DTGVSQNPRHKITKRGQNVTFRCDPISEHNRLYWYRQTLGQGPEFLTYFQNEAQLEKSRLLSDRFSAERPKGSFSTLEIQRTEQGDSAMYLCASSSDRGTNYGYTFGSGTRLTVV.

CDR3 in DNA: TGCGCCAGCAGCTTGGACCCAGGGGGCGAGGGCGAGCAGTACTTC. Protein: CASSLDPGGEGEQYF. This sequence joins TRBV5-1 and TRBJ2-7; the match to TRBD1 covers 8 bases. The CDR3 covers 15 residues. With 0 bases clipped from V and 6 bases from J, the junction kept 8 bases outside the gene matches. Per the germline V gene, CDR1 is SGHRS and CDR2 is YFSETQ.

This chain links TRBV7-3 with TRBJ1-4; 11 bases fit TRBD1. Germline values: CDR1 SGHTA, CDR2 FQGTGA. This CDR3 has 13 amino acids. V trimming: 6 bases; J trimming: 11 bases; junction bases outside the gene matches: 5. The CDR3 sequence: CASSRTGGEKLFF. DNA of the CDR3: TGTGCCAGCAGTCGGACAGGGGGCGAGAAACTGTTTTTT.

This chain uses TRBV6-5 with TRBJ2-7; perhaps TRBD1 as D (6 bases). From germline, CDR1 is MNHEY and CDR2 SVGAGI. This CDR3 is 14 amino acids long. Trimming took 6 bases from V and 2 from J, leaving 14 bases between them. CDR3 loop: CASRRDRLTYEQYF. DNA for the CDR3: TGTGCCAGCAGGAGAGACAGGCTGACCTACGAGCAGTACTTC.

V and J are TRBV12-3 or TRBV12-4 and TRBJ2-5; possibly TRBD2 for D (6 bases). V was pared by 6 bases and J by 4 bases, with 12 bases between. The CDR3 consists of 13 residues. The CDR3 bases are TGTGCCAGCAGGACCGGGACTCCAGAGACCCAGTACTTC. Translated: CASRTGTPETQYF.

The CDR3 sequence: CSVATDINSPLHF. The CDR3 coding sequence is TGCAGCGTTGCGACTGATATTAATTCACCCCTCCACTTT. The chain combines TRBV29-1 with TRBJ1-6, with D uncertain. Germline CDR1 is SQVTM and CDR2 is ANQGSEA. CDR3 length: 13 amino acids. With 4 bases removed from V and 6 bases from J, the gap between germline ends came to 10 bases.

V usage is TRBV24-1 and J usage is TRBJ2-1; 7 bases match TRBD2. Germline V CDR1 and CDR2: KGHDR, SFDVKD. The CDR3 totals 11 residues. The trim removed 9 bases at V and 8 bases at J, leaving 3 bases unmatched. CDR3 sequence (DNA): TGTGCCACCCAGCGGGGCTATGAGCAGTTCTTC. It translates to CATQRGYEQFF.

The rearrangement uses TRBV24-1 and TRBJ1-2; D gene unclear. Between the trimmed V and J ends, which lost 7 bases and 1 base, there was a span of 24 bases. The germline V gene encodes CDR1 KGHDR and CDR2 SFDVKD. This CDR3 spans 18 amino acids. In DNA, the CDR3 is TGTGCCACCAGGTTTCTACCGACACGAGGGAGGAGTAACTATGGCTACACCTTC. Translated: CATRFLPTRGRSNYGYTF.

This chain uses TRBV13 with TRBJ1-3; tentative D call: TRBD1 (6 bases). This CDR3 is built from 19 residues. CDR1 is PRHDT, CDR2 FYEKMQ, per germline (reference sequence). The V gene lost 0 bases and the J gene lost 0 bases, with 18 bases spanning the gap. CDR3 residues: CASSLGLRTRTASGNTIYF. The CDR3 coding sequence is TGTGCCAGCAGCTTAGGCCTCCGCACTCGGACAGCCTCTGGAAACACCATATATTTT.

V gene TRBV5-1 combines with J gene TRBJ1-1, with 8 bases aligning to TRBD1. Germline loops: CDR1 SGHRS, CDR2 YFSETQ. After removal of 6 bases from V and 5 bases from J, the junction contained 9 bases not matched to a gene. This CDR3 contains 14 residues. The CDR3 DNA reads TGCGCCAGCACCCCCGCCCGGACAGGGACTGAAGCTTTCTTT. Translated: CASTPARTGTEAFF.

The chain recombines TRBV3-1 (or the pseudogene TRBV3-2) with TRBJ1-6; TRBD1 is a possible D gene (6 bases). This CDR3 is built from 18 residues. The germline V and J ends were trimmed by 3 bases and 0 bases, with 15 bases remaining between them. CDR1 LGHDT and CDR2 YNNKEL come from the germline V gene (reference sequence). CDR3 sequence: CASSQYGTPSSYNSPLHF. For the CDR3, the DNA is TGTGCCAGCAGCCAGTACGGGACACCGAGCTCCTATAATTCACCCCTCCACTTT.

The chain links TRBV5-1 to TRBJ1-1; TRBD1 matches at 10 bases. CDR1 is SGHRS, CDR2 YFSETQ, per germline. The CDR3 runs to 15 residues. Unmatched junction bases numbered 6, after V lost 3 bases and J lost 4 bases. This chain's CDR3 is CASSSRQGAGTEAFF. CDR3 bases: TGCGCCAGCAGCTCCCGACAGGGGGCCGGCACTGAAGCTTTCTTT.

This clone was counted once. V gene TRBV5-1 combines with J gene TRBJ2-7, with 12 positions matching TRBD2. CDR1 and CDR2 (germline): SGHRS, YFSETQ. With 4 bases clipped from V and 0 bases from J, the junction kept 2 bases outside the gene matches. The CDR3 totals 15 residues. The CDR3 coding sequence is TGCGCCAGCAGCACTAGCGGGGGGAGCTCCTACGAGCAGTACTTC. Its translation: CASSTSGGSSYEQYF.

The rearrangement joins TRBV9 to TRBJ2-3; 8 bases agree with TRBD2. Germline loops: CDR1 SGDLS, CDR2 YYNGEE. Trimming at V came to 2 bases and at J to 5 bases, leaving 13 bases not matched to a gene. The CDR3 is 17 residues long. For the CDR3, the DNA is TGTGCCAGCAGCGTCGACGGCCCAGCGGGAGTCAAAGATACGCAGTATTTT. Its protein product is CASSVDGPAGVKDTQYF.

Turning to this clone: Other nucleotide sequences from this sample produce the same CDR3. This chain uses TRBV18 with TRBJ1-4; a possible D gene is TRBD1 (6 bases). V lost 2 bases and J 5 bases, leaving 6 bases between the germline ends. CDR3 length equals 13 residues. Per germline, CDR1 KGHSH and CDR2 LQKENI. The CDR3 nucleotides are TGTGCCAGCTCACCAAGGGGGAATGAAAAACTGTTTTTT. This translates into CASSPRGNEKLFF.

With regard to this clone: Mismatch with germline at one junction end may stem from a read error. The genes are TRBV7-7 and TRBJ2-2, with D possibly being TRBD2 (5 bases). CDR1 and CDR2 (germline): SSHAT, FNYEAQ (reference sequence). This CDR3 is 14 amino acids long. The CDR3 DNA reads as TGTGCTAGCAGCTTAGAGGCGGGTACCGGGGAGCTGTTTTTT. Translating gives CASSLEAGTGELFF.

V is TRBV11-3 and J is TRBJ1-6, with D perhaps matching TRBD1 (6 bases). CDR1 and CDR2 from the germline V gene are SGHNT and YENEEA. There are 14 residues in the CDR3. V shed 3 bases and J shed 6 bases, with 9 bases lying between them. The DNA of the CDR3 is TGTGCCAGCAGCTTTACAGGGATTAATTCACCCCTCCACTTT. Translation: CASSFTGINSPLHF.

The chain uses TRBV2 and TRBJ1-4; D is ambiguous. From germline, CDR1 is SNHLY and CDR2 FYNNEI. This CDR3 region has 12 residues. V dropped 4 bases and J dropped 12 bases, with 12 bases sitting between them. The DNA of the CDR3 is TGTGCCAGCAGTGTGATACGGGGAGAACTGTTTTTT. As protein: CASSVIRGELFF.

The chain is built from TRBV10-1 and TRBJ1-4; D call uncertain. Trimming cost V 4 bases and J 5 bases, with 8 bases left between them. This CDR3 has 13 amino acids. CDR1 WNHNN and CDR2 SYGVQD come from the germline V gene (reference sequence). CDR3 DNA: TGCGCCAGCAGTGTTAGGCGGAATGAAAAACTGTTTTTT. As protein: CASSVRRNEKLFF.

V usage is TRBV19 and J usage is TRBJ1-4; D is undetermined. This CDR3 spans 15 amino acids. V was cut by 3 bases and J by 7 bases, with 15 bases left in between. Germline loops: CDR1 LNHDA, CDR2 SQIVND (reference sequence). The CDR3 nucleotides are TGTGCCAGTAGTATCCCCGGCCGGGCGGGTGAAAAACTGTTTTTT. Protein product: CASSIPGRAGEKLFF. The variable domain in full, completed from reference TRBV19 and TRBJ1-4, reads DGGITQSPKYLFRKEGQNVTLSCEQNLNHDAMYWYRQDPGQGLRLIYYSQIVNDFQKGDIAEGYSVSREKKESFPLTVTSAQKNPTAFYLCASSIPGRAGEKLFFGSGTQLSVL.

The chain uses TRBV10-2 and TRBJ2-1, with TRBD2 matching over 10 bases. Looked up from germline, CDR1 is WSHSY and CDR2 is SAAADI. CDR3 size: 16 residues. V lost 8 bases, J lost 6 bases, and 13 bases stayed unmatched. CDR3 in DNA: TGCGCCAGCCACAGGGATTTTAGCGGGGGGTTCAATGAGCAGTTCTTC. Residues: CASHRDFSGGFNEQFF.

J is TRBJ1-2 and V is TRBV19; D unresolved. Germline CDR1 is LNHDA and CDR2 is SQIVND (reference sequence). The V and J ends lost 3 bases and 0 bases respectively, with 11 bases between them. This CDR3 is built from 15 residues. Here the CDR3 reads CASSISWGANYGYTF. CDR3 nucleotides: TGTGCCAGTAGTATCTCCTGGGGAGCTAACTATGGCTACACCTTC.

The rearrangement joins TRBV14 to TRBJ2-5, with D tentatively TRBD2 (5 bases). Germline lookup yields CDR1 SGHDN and CDR2 FVKESK. V was shortened by 1 base and J by 2 bases, with 14 bases between the two germline ends. The CDR3 runs to 16 residues. CDR3 bases: TGTGCCAGCAGCCAAGGTTGGGGATCGGGGCAAGAGACCCAGTACTTC. It encodes CASSQGWGSGQETQYF.

CDR3 residues: CASSSVGGRNTEAFF. CDR3 DNA sequence: TGTGCCAGCAGTTCTGTGGGGGGTAGAAACACTGAAGCTTTCTTT. This chain joins TRBV6-6 and TRBJ1-1, with D tentatively TRBD1 (5 bases). The V gene lost 4 bases and the J gene lost 2 bases, with 14 bases spanning the gap. Germline V gene lookup returns CDR1 MNHNY and CDR2 SVGAGI (reference sequence). This CDR3 has 15 amino acids.

The V gene is TRBV27, the J gene TRBJ1-5; D unresolved. The germline V gene encodes CDR1 MNHEY and CDR2 SMNVEV (reference sequence). This CDR3 has 15 amino acids. V was pared by 9 bases and J by 2 bases, with 17 bases between. The CDR3 loop reads CASTLSGFGNQPQHF. CDR3 sequence (DNA): TGTGCCAGTACTTTATCCGGGTTTGGCAATCAGCCCCAGCATTTT.

The chain links TRBV5-1 to TRBJ1-1; 8 bases match TRBD1. The CDR3 totals 15 residues. CDR1 SGHRS and CDR2 YFSETQ come from the germline V gene. V lost 2 bases, J lost 5 bases, and 8 bases stayed unmatched. The CDR3 bases are TGCGCCAGCAGCTTAACCACAACAGGGGGTACTGAAGCTTTCTTT. It encodes CASSLTTTGGTEAFF.

The rearrangement links TRBV3-1 (or the pseudogene TRBV3-2) to TRBJ2-5, with D hard to call. The ends were cut back, 4 bases at V and 5 bases at J, with 5 bases in the middle. The length of the CDR3 is 11 residues. Germline CDR1 LGHDT, CDR2 YNNKEL (reference sequence). CDR3 sequence reads: CASSLRETQYF. The CDR3 nucleotides are TGTGCCAGCAGCCTGCGGGAGACCCAGTACTTC.